Listed below are T cell receptor beta chains from one sample, sequenced in a study of shared clonotypes between healthy human individuals. Method: immunoSEQ multiplex PCR; TCRdb's copy keeps in-frame clones and lacks some. This table holds under 2,000,000 clones, about 95% found once. The sample was naive CD8+ T cells sorted from blood. These receptor sequences come from a man aged 18-30 years in good health. CDR3s leave out the opening cysteine and the closing phenylalanine or tryptophan. The D gene is left open where the match is weak. Only part of the rows carry a size: once, few, many, or a class if the clone is expanded.

abundance: once; v_gene: TRBV13; d_gene: NA; len: 12; CDR3aa: ASSLDSRNTEAF
abundance: NA; v_gene: TRBV30; d_gene: NA; len: 12; CDR3aa: AWSGVFSNQPQH
abundance: NA; v_gene: TRBV29-1; d_gene: TRBD2; len: 14; CDR3aa: SVEVVAGEGNYEQY
abundance: NA; v_gene: TRBV5-6; d_gene: NA; len: 13; CDR3aa: ASSPWPKTYNEQF
abundance: NA; v_gene: TRBV27; d_gene: NA; len: 10; CDR3aa: ASHTGYNEQF
abundance: NA; v_gene: TRBV5-1; d_gene: NA; len: 13; CDR3aa: ASSEGPGGNQPQH
abundance: NA; v_gene: TRBV5-4; d_gene: NA; len: 12; CDR3aa: ASSLSQGNTEAF
abundance: NA; v_gene: TRBV7-9; d_gene: NA; len: 12; CDR3aa: ASRDYLDTGELF
abundance: few; v_gene: TRBV28; d_gene: NA; len: 12; CDR3aa: ASSSPGGNTEAF
abundance: NA; v_gene: TRBV2; d_gene: NA; len: 13; CDR3aa: ASSDKRTSSYEQY
abundance: NA; v_gene: TRBV30; d_gene: TRBD2; len: 12; CDR3aa: ACRTSGGKETQY
abundance: few; v_gene: TRBV5-4; d_gene: TRBD2; len: 14; CDR3aa: ASRIGLAGGYNEQF
abundance: NA; v_gene: TRBV9; d_gene: NA; len: 14; CDR3aa: ASSVEVTGLQETQY
abundance: NA; v_gene: TRBV13; d_gene: NA; len: 13; CDR3aa: ASSLTGTISDTQY
abundance: NA; v_gene: TRBV19; d_gene: TRBD1; len: 12; CDR3aa: ASHQGDNTGELF
abundance: NA; v_gene: TRBV9; d_gene: NA; len: 13; CDR3aa: ASSVVGGTQETQY
abundance: NA; v_gene: TRBV5-1; d_gene: TRBD2; len: 17; CDR3aa: ASSAGLAGGIGSYNEQF
abundance: NA; v_gene: TRBV6-1; d_gene: NA; len: 13; CDR3aa: ASSEPPQASYEQY
abundance: NA; v_gene: TRBV11-2; d_gene: NA; len: 10; CDR3aa: ASSLITSSQF
abundance: NA; v_gene: TRBV5-7; d_gene: TRBD1; len: 14; CDR3aa: ASSLRGPDRVYGYT
abundance: NA; v_gene: TRBV19; d_gene: NA; len: 11; CDR3aa: ASSTGPHYEQY
abundance: NA; v_gene: TRBV12-5; d_gene: NA; len: 8; CDR3aa: ASGMPEQY
abundance: NA; v_gene: TRBV6-6; d_gene: TRBD2; len: 13; CDR3aa: ASSYPLAGSYEQY
abundance: NA; v_gene: TRBV27; d_gene: TRBD2; len: 16; CDR3aa: ASSLMTSGSGGANVLT
abundance: NA; v_gene: TRBV29-1; d_gene: TRBD1; len: 13; CDR3aa: SVEEGRQGPGELF
abundance: NA; v_gene: TRBV21-1; d_gene: NA; len: 9; CDR3aa: AISRGATLH
abundance: NA; v_gene: TRBV7-9; d_gene: NA; len: 14; CDR3aa: ASSLATGAPKNIQY
abundance: NA; v_gene: TRBV7-9; d_gene: NA; len: 11; CDR3aa: ASSPTVTDTQY
abundance: NA; v_gene: TRBV19; d_gene: TRBD1; len: 14; CDR3aa: ASSIDPDRGFYEQY
abundance: NA; v_gene: TRBV28; d_gene: NA; len: 12; CDR3aa: ASSLIGNQETQY
abundance: NA; v_gene: TRBV7-8; d_gene: TRBD2; len: 16; CDR3aa: ASSFKRLAGENTGELF
abundance: NA; v_gene: TRBV6-1; d_gene: NA; len: 10; CDR3aa: ASSEGAGGYT
abundance: NA; v_gene: TRBV7-9; d_gene: NA; len: 12; CDR3aa: ASSPIAGNTEAF
abundance: NA; v_gene: TRBV5-4; d_gene: NA; len: 11; CDR3aa: ASSFQGGSGYT
abundance: NA; v_gene: TRBV2; d_gene: TRBD1; len: 12; CDR3aa: ASNGQGASYEQY
abundance: NA; v_gene: TRBV29-1; d_gene: NA; len: 9; CDR3aa: SVPGRPGYT
abundance: NA; v_gene: TRBV30; d_gene: TRBD2; len: 17; CDR3aa: AWSVRLAVLTSGANVLT
abundance: NA; v_gene: TRBV2; d_gene: TRBD1; len: 13; CDR3aa: ASSDPEGAGEKLF
abundance: NA; v_gene: TRBV9; d_gene: TRBD2; len: 17; CDR3aa: ASSVGTSDPWSAKNIQY
abundance: NA; v_gene: TRBV9; d_gene: NA; len: 12; CDR3aa: ASSVATSGYGYT
abundance: NA; v_gene: TRBV4-3; d_gene: TRBD1; len: 14; CDR3aa: ASSQPRDSPNYGYT
abundance: few; v_gene: TRBV4-3; d_gene: NA; len: 13; CDR3aa: ASSPRDLDNSPLH
abundance: NA; v_gene: TRBV18; d_gene: NA; len: 11; CDR3aa: ASSPESSYEQY
abundance: NA; v_gene: TRBV19; d_gene: NA; len: 12; CDR3aa: ASSIGGMNTEAF
abundance: NA; v_gene: TRBV6-5; d_gene: TRBD2; len: 13; CDR3aa: ASSYGGGAGDTQY